This T cell receptor beta chain was recorded in a study of OX40 agonist ivuxolimab in advanced cancers. Study as a whole: One patient with hepatocellular carcinoma and two with cutaneous melanoma, three in all, had partial responses.

In its sample, this clone was seen a few times. This table comes from immunoSEQ multiplex PCR, and its TCRdb copy is limited to in-frame clones, with some not included. Of 60,000 to 75,000 clones detected, roughly nine tenths appear once; the ten largest clones hold about 3.8%. Sequenced here: CD4+ or CD8+ T cells sorted from blood, sampled in a trial of the OX40 agonist ivuxolimab. The TCR comes from an adult with an advanced solid tumor such as melanoma, head and neck, liver or kidney cancer.

The CDR3 reads CASRVTGVNSPLHF. The CDR3 region has the DNA TGTGCCAGCAGGGTGACAGGGGTGAATTCACCCCTCCACTTT. The V gene is TRBV28, the J gene TRBJ1-6; 8 bases map to TRBD1. Germline-derived CDR1 and CDR2 are MDHEN and SYDVKM. The CDR3 length is 14 residues. The V and J ends lost 6 bases and 7 bases, in that order; junction bases with no gene match: 5.